This entry lists 21 T cell receptor beta chains sequenced from one sample in a study of stem cell transplantation in POMP-related autoinflammatory disease. Profiled with immunoSEQ multiplex PCR; TCRdb holds only in-frame clones, not every one. The sample consists of some 68,000 clones, roughly 90% of them appearing once. Here the sequenced sample was CD4+ T cells from PBMCs, taken after stem cell transplantation. The receptors were sampled from a human patient with POMP-related autoinflammation and immune dysregulation (PRAID). Some T cells may have come from the graft donor.

This chain connects TRBV19 to TRBJ1-3; no reliable D call. Germline lookup yields CDR1 LNHDA and CDR2 SQIVND (reference sequence). The CDR3 is 15 amino acids. Trimming shortened V by 7 bases and J by 3 bases, and 16 bases separated the two germline ends. CDR3 sequence: CASNRERTFGNTIYF. For the CDR3, the DNA is TGTGCCAGTAATCGGGAGCGGACTTTTGGAAACACCATATATTTT.

The chain joins TRBV20-1 to TRBJ2-4; no clear D. Germline assignment: CDR1 DFQATT and CDR2 SNEGSKA (reference sequence). V gave up 3 bases and J gave up 1 base, with 7 bases separating them. This CDR3 comprises 13 residues. The CDR3 spells CSASVSAKNIQYF. CDR3 nucleotide sequence: TGCAGTGCTAGTGTATCGGCCAAAAACATTCAGTACTTC.

The chain employs TRBV18 and TRBJ1-4; 7 nucleotides line up with TRBD1. CDR3 size: 16 residues. Trimming took 1 base from V and 8 from J; bases not matched to a gene: 10. Germline values: CDR1 KGHSH, CDR2 LQKENI. CDR3 bases: TGTGCCAGCTCACCACTGACAGGGAGTGATATGGAAAAACTGTTTTTT. This sequence encodes CASSPLTGSDMEKLFF.

The chain has TRBV7-5 and TRBJ1-4. TRBV7-5 is labeled a pseudogene. This CDR3 is built from 16 residues. In DNA form, the CDR3 reads TGTGTCAGAAGCCTTAAAAGGAGGACCCCTAATGAAAAACTGTTTTTT. Its translation: CVRSLKRRTPNEKLFF.

The chain combines TRBV5-6 with TRBJ1-2; D might be TRBD1 (6 bases). Germline CDR1 reads SGHDT; CDR2 reads YYEEEE. This CDR3 is built from 14 residues. Trimming removed 4 bases from V and 3 bases from J, with 13 bases in between. The CDR3 here is CASSPWGRDYGYTF. Here the CDR3 DNA reads TGTGCCAGCAGCCCATGGGGGCGCGACTATGGCTACACCTTC.

The V gene is TRBV20-1, the J gene TRBJ2-3; the match to TRBD2 covers 12 bases. The CDR3 runs 18 residues. Germline assignment: CDR1 DFQATT and CDR2 SNEGSKA (reference sequence). V lost 3 bases and J lost 0; bases outside the gene matches: 10. CDR3: CSASSLAGGPLSTDTQYF. The CDR3 coding sequence is TGCAGTGCTAGTTCCCTAGCGGGAGGGCCACTAAGCACAGATACGCAGTATTTT.

The chain has TRBV28 and TRBJ2-1, with 10 bases aligning to TRBD2. The germline CDR1 and CDR2 sequences are MDHEN and SYDVKM. V lost 2 bases and J lost 5; bases outside the gene matches: 6. CDR3 length: 16 residues. CDR3 region: CASSLTLAGSHNEQFF. In DNA form, the CDR3 reads TGTGCCAGCAGTTTAACACTAGCGGGGTCGCACAATGAGCAGTTCTTC.

The V gene is TRBV18, the J gene TRBJ2-5; D not certain. The CDR3 extends over 16 amino acids. Germline V gene data show CDR1 as KGHSH and CDR2 as LQKENI. V was pared by 1 base and J by 5 bases, with 17 bases between. In nucleotides, the CDR3 is TGTGCCAGCTCACCACTTTCAGGCAGCCAGGCGGAGACCCAGTACTTC. Encoded protein: CASSPLSGSQAETQYF.

J is TRBJ2-5 and V is TRBV11-2; D possibly uses TRBD1 or TRBD2 (5 bases each). This CDR3 is built from 16 residues. Trimming removed 5 bases from V and 2 bases from J, with 18 bases in between. Germline CDR1 SGHAT, CDR2 FQNNGV. The CDR3 DNA is TGTGCCAGCAGCCCACAATCAGGGTGGAGGCAAGAGACCCAGTACTTC. Encoded protein: CASSPQSGWRQETQYF.

This clone was seen more than once but under ten times. The chain combines TRBV5-8 with TRBJ2-2; tentative D call: TRBD1 (5 bases). V lost 4 bases, J lost 5 bases, and 21 bases lay in between. The CDR3 consists of 17 residues. The germline CDR1 and CDR2 sequences are SGHTS and YDEGEE. This CDR3 reads CASSRPKDTDGTGELFF. CDR3 in DNA: TGTGCCAGCAGCCGACCTAAGGACACCGATGGGACCGGGGAGCTGTTTTTT.

The chain links TRBV7-9 to TRBJ2-7, with D perhaps TRBD1 (6 bases). Germline V CDR1 and CDR2: SEHNR, FQNEAQ (reference sequence). Trimming stripped 1 base from V and 2 bases from J, with 6 bases between. This CDR3 spans 13 amino acids. CDR3 residues: CASSLGGPYEQYF. DNA of the CDR3: TGTGCCAGCAGCTTAGGGGGGCCCTACGAGCAGTACTTC.

The J gene is TRBJ1-6, the V gene TRBV5-1; D is uncertain. V was shortened by 4 bases and J by 10 bases, with 21 bases between the two germline ends. CDR3 length: 16 residues. Germline CDR1 reads SGHRS; CDR2 reads YFSETQ. The CDR3 bases are TGCGCCAGCAGCCTCTTCGGCCTGGGTGAAGGGTCACCCCTCCACTTT. Its protein product is CASSLFGLGEGSPLHF.

The chain has TRBV6-5 and TRBJ1-1; D gene unclear. This CDR3 region has 13 residues. In germline, CDR1 is MNHEY, CDR2 SVGAGI. V was shortened by 2 bases and J by 12 bases, with 16 bases between the two germline ends. The CDR3 sequence is CASSYPGQEGTFF. The DNA for the CDR3 is TGTGCCAGCAGTTACCCCGGGCAGGAGGGAACTTTCTTT.

This clone was seen more than once but under ten times. The chain couples TRBV4-1 to TRBJ2-5, with 9 positions matching TRBD1. The CDR3 is 18 residues long. CDR1 and CDR2 (germline): MGHRA, YSYEKL. V was pared by 0 bases and J by 5 bases, with 13 bases of the junction left unmatched. In DNA form, the CDR3 reads TGCGCCAGCAGCCAAGAACGGGACAGGGTAGATGGCGCGGAGACCCAGTACTTC. Its translation: CASSQERDRVDGAETQYF.

V and J are TRBV6-2 or TRBV6-3 and TRBJ2-5; 11 positions match TRBD1. Germline CDR1 is MNHEY and CDR2 is SVGEGT. The CDR3 contains 15 residues. V was pared by 6 bases and J by 4 bases, with 7 bases of the junction left unmatched. CDR3 protein: CASSSRTGGGETQYF. The CDR3 DNA follows: TGTGCCAGCAGCTCCAGGACAGGGGGCGGAGAGACCCAGTACTTC.

This clone has a single count. The chain has TRBV18 and TRBJ1-1; 8 bases agree with TRBD1. The V gene's germline CDR1 is KGHSH and CDR2 LQKENI. The CDR3 spans 16 residues. Trimming removed 3 bases from V and 5 bases from J; junction bases left unmatched: 11. The CDR3 protein is CASSPRGQGRGTEAFF. The CDR3 DNA reads TGTGCCAGCTCACCGCGAGGACAGGGTAGGGGAACTGAAGCTTTCTTT.

This chain links TRBV5-1 with TRBJ2-4; the D gene is possibly TRBD2 (6 bases). V dropped 4 bases and J dropped 6 bases, with 11 bases sitting between them. The CDR3 length is 13 residues. The germline V gene has CDR1 SGHRS and CDR2 YFSETQ. CDR3 DNA sequence: TGCGCCAGCAGCCCCGGAGGGGCAAACATTCAGTACTTC. It encodes CASSPGGANIQYF.

The V gene is TRBV9, the J gene TRBJ2-7, with 13 positions matching TRBD2. From germline, CDR1 is SGDLS and CDR2 YYNGEE. V lost 0 bases to trimming and J lost 4 bases; unmatched junction nucleotides: 10. The CDR3 runs 18 residues. The DNA for the CDR3 is TGTGCCAGCAGCGTAGTTAGCTCGGGACTAGCGGGAACATACGAGCAGTACTTC. This encodes CASSVVSSGLAGTYEQYF.

The CDR3 DNA reads TGTGCCAGCAGCCGGACAGGGGTCGAGCAGTACTTC. Translation gives CASSRTGVEQYF. This rearrangement joins TRBV14 to TRBJ2-7; TRBD1 matches at 9 bases. The CDR3 is made up of 12 amino acids. V lost 4 bases, J lost 6 bases, and 1 base stayed unmatched. Germline assignment: CDR1 SGHDN and CDR2 FVKESK.

The V call is TRBV28, the J call TRBJ2-1; D is unclear. Trimming left V 1 base short and J 8 bases short, with 12 bases between. The CDR3 loop spans 14 amino acids. Germline CDR1 reads MDHEN; CDR2 reads SYDVKM. The CDR3 nucleotides are TGTGCCAGCAGTTTATCCCCCTCCCGGGATGAGCAGTTCTTC. This encodes CASSLSPSRDEQFF.

This clone was detected a few times. V usage is TRBV19 and J usage is TRBJ2-2, with 7 bases identical to TRBD2. Trimming took 7 bases from V and 0 from J; bases not matched to a gene: 2. This CDR3 is 14 amino acids long. Germline values: CDR1 LNHDA, CDR2 SQIVND (reference sequence). The CDR3 sequence: CASKGLANTGELFF. DNA for the CDR3: TGTGCCAGTAAAGGACTAGCGAACACCGGGGAGCTGTTTTTT.